This note documents a single TCR beta chain sequence. Donors comprised only Caucasian adults living in Nashville, Tennessee. The J segment lost 7 bases and the V segment lost 6 bases, leaving 6 bases of the junction unmatched. This CDR3 spans 11 amino acids. CDR1 and CDR2 (germline): DFQATT, SNEGSKA (reference sequence). The data were obtained in a study of shared clonotypes between healthy human individuals. Profiled with immunoSEQ multiplex PCR; TCRdb holds only in-frame clones, not every one. The profile shows some 630,000 clones, about two thirds of them singletons. The chain carries TRBV20-1 and TRBJ2-7; 7 bases map to TRBD1. This TCR was recovered from a woman in her twenties or thirties in good health. The sequenced sample was memory CD4+ T cells sorted from blood. Noted subset: CD45RA-negative fraction. The CDR3 reads CSADGQEEQYF. DNA for the CDR3: TGCAGTGCCGACGGACAGGAAGAGCAGTACTTC.